The 26 T cell receptor beta chains below come from one sample, sequenced in a study of blood T cell repertoires in COVID-19. The data were produced by immunoSEQ multiplex PCR, yet TCRdb's version contains in-frame clones alone and is incomplete. The repertoire holds approximately 530,000 clones, with about 89% as singletons. Material for sequencing was peripheral blood. These receptors all stem from a woman between 50 and 59 years old with COVID-19, enrolled during active disease.

The genes are TRBV25-1 and TRBJ1-6, with TRBD1 as a possible D gene (5 bases). With 8 bases removed from V and 10 bases from J, the gap between germline ends came to 18 bases. The CDR3 is 14 residues long. Germline CDR1 and CDR2: MGHDK and SYGVNS. The CDR3 here is CASGATVLESPLHF. The CDR3 region has the DNA TGTGCCAGCGGGGCGACGGTATTAGAATCACCCCTCCACTTT.

This rearrangement joins TRBV19 to TRBJ2-1; D is possibly TRBD2 (6 bases). Trimming took off 5 bases at V and 1 base at J, with 15 bases between the two ends. This CDR3 is 16 amino acids long. Germline V gene lookup returns CDR1 LNHDA and CDR2 SQIVND (reference sequence). CDR3 in DNA: TGTGCCAGTAGTTCCATCGTCGGGGGTTCCTACAATGAGCAGTTCTTC. Translation gives CASSSIVGGSYNEQFF. The whole variable domain, remainder taken from reference TRBV19 and TRBJ2-1, is DGGITQSPKYLFRKEGQNVTLSCEQNLNHDAMYWYRQDPGQGLRLIYYSQIVNDFQKGDIAEGYSVSREKKESFPLTVTSAQKNPTAFYLCASSSIVGGSYNEQFFGPGTRLTVL.

The rearrangement links TRBV12-2 to TRBJ2-7; no DNA check was done on the table's D call, TRBD1. TRBV12-2 is a recognized pseudogene. The CDR3 is made up of 15 amino acids. The CDR3 DNA sequence: TGTGCAAGTCGCATAGCGGGACAGGGTAGCTACGAGCAGTACTTC. Translation gives CASRIAGQGSYEQYF.

V is TRBV9 and J is TRBJ1-1; 10 bases map to TRBD1. CDR3 length: 15 residues. Germline CDR1 and CDR2: SGDLS and YYNGEE. V lost 3 bases, J lost 1 base, and 3 bases stayed unmatched. The CDR3 region is CASSGTGGGNTEAFF. DNA for the CDR3: TGTGCCAGCAGCGGGACAGGGGGAGGGAACACTGAAGCTTTCTTT.

The V and J genes are TRBV6-6 and TRBJ1-1, with unresolved D. The ends were cut back, 2 bases at V and 4 bases at J, with 8 bases in the middle. CDR1 is MNHNY, CDR2 SVGAGI, per germline (reference sequence). The CDR3 totals 13 residues. CDR3 coding DNA: TGTGCCAGCAGTTACGACGGAGTCACTGAAGCTTTCTTT. Its translation is CASSYDGVTEAFF.

This chain connects TRBV9 to TRBJ1-5, with 10 positions matching TRBD1. CDR1 and CDR2 from the germline V gene are SGDLS and YYNGEE. The CDR3 contains 14 residues. The V gene end was trimmed by 0 bases and the J gene end by 7 bases; junction bases not matched to a gene: 1. This chain's CDR3 is CASSVGDRGQPQHF. In nucleotides, the CDR3 is TGTGCCAGCAGCGTAGGGGACAGGGGACAGCCCCAGCATTTT.

The gene calls are TRBV2 and TRBJ1-1, with D maybe TRBD1 (5 bases). This CDR3 has 14 residues. Looked up from germline, CDR1 is SNHLY and CDR2 is FYNNEI. The V end lost 6 bases, the J end lost 0 bases, and 11 bases lay between the germline ends. The CDR3 here is CASRRQKLNTEAFF. CDR3 DNA sequence: TGTGCCAGCAGGCGACAGAAGCTGAACACTGAAGCTTTCTTT.

This chain connects TRBV19 to TRBJ2-7; a possible D gene is TRBD2 (5 bases). Trimming removed 6 bases from V and 2 bases from J, with 32 bases in between. CDR3 length: 20 amino acids. Germline assignment: CDR1 LNHDA and CDR2 SQIVND (reference sequence). CDR3 bases: TGTGCCAGTAGCACCCCTTCCATGGTGGGCTCCCAGACGAGGGCCTACGAGCAGTACTTC. Protein sequence: CASSTPSMVGSQTRAYEQYF.

In this sample, this clone turned up once. The rearrangement uses TRBV5-6 and TRBJ2-7; TRBD1 aligns across 8 bases. The CDR3 has 18 amino acids. V was clipped by 4 bases and J by 3 bases; unmatched bases: 18. From germline, CDR1 is SGHDT and CDR2 YYEEEE. CDR3: CASSQTGVGRPKSYEQYF. CDR3 nucleotides: TGTGCCAGCAGCCAGACAGGGGTCGGTAGGCCGAAAAGCTACGAGCAGTACTTC.

This clone has a single count. The V gene is TRBV6-5, the J gene TRBJ1-1, with D uncertain. CDR3 size: 12 residues. Germline CDR1 is MNHEY and CDR2 is SVGAGI. V dropped 7 bases and J dropped 4 bases, with 10 bases sitting between them. CDR3 protein: CASTYRSTEAFF. The CDR3 nucleotides read TGTGCCAGCACCTATCGGAGCACTGAAGCTTTCTTT.

This chain's CDR3 is CASSRNSPGAGNTIYF. CDR3 DNA sequence: TGTGCCAGCAGCCGGAATTCTCCGGGGGCTGGAAACACCATATATTTT. This chain connects TRBV3-1 (or the pseudogene TRBV3-2) to TRBJ1-3; D perhaps matches TRBD1 (5 bases). Trimming took 4 bases from V and 2 from J, leaving 15 bases between them. This CDR3 comprises 16 residues. The germline CDR1 and CDR2 sequences are LGHDT and YNNKEL (reference sequence).

The genes are TRBV30 and TRBJ2-7, with a possible D match to TRBD1 (6 bases). CDR1 GTSNPN and CDR2 SVGIG come from the germline V gene (reference sequence). The CDR3 covers 14 residues. Trimming shortened V by 5 bases and J by 7 bases, and 21 bases separated the two germline ends. The CDR3 reads CAWGRGTWSLEQYF. The CDR3 DNA is TGTGCCTGGGGAAGGGGGACATGGTCCCTTGAGCAGTACTTC.

The chain combines TRBV12-3 or TRBV12-4 with TRBJ2-1; D perhaps matches TRBD1 (5 bases). V was trimmed by 5 bases and J by 6 bases, leaving 8 bases between them. The CDR3 covers 12 residues. Written as DNA, the CDR3 is TGTGCCAGCAGTAAAGGGGTCAATGAGCAGTTCTTC. Its protein product is CASSKGVNEQFF.

This clone has a count of ten or more. The chain uses TRBV11-2 and TRBJ2-7; 10 bases fit TRBD1. CDR3 length: 15 amino acids. With V trimmed by 5 bases and J by 6 bases, 10 bases remained unmatched. CDR1 SGHAT and CDR2 FQNNGV come from the germline V gene. CDR3 DNA sequence: TGTGCCAGCAGCCGTGGGGACAGGGGAGGCTCCGAGCAGTACTTC. This sequence encodes CASSRGDRGGSEQYF. The entire variable domain, with the rest obtained from reference TRBV11-2 and TRBJ2-7, is as follows: EAGVAQSPRYKIIEKRQSVAFWCNPISGHATLYWYQQILGQGPKLLIQFQNNGVVDDSQLPKDRFSAERLKGVDSTLKIQPAKLEDSAVYLCASSRGDRGGSEQYFGPGTRLTVT.

The chain carries TRBV27 and TRBJ2-7, with 11 bases that match TRBD1. This CDR3 has 14 residues. Germline-derived CDR1 and CDR2 are MNHEY and SMNVEV (reference sequence). V lost 10 bases, J lost 3 bases, and 8 bases stayed unmatched. DNA of the CDR3: TGTGCCATCCCGGACAGGGGGCGAAACTACGAGCAGTACTTC. Protein: CAIPDRGRNYEQYF.

This chain joins TRBV5-1 and TRBJ1-1, with a possible D match to TRBD1 (5 bases). Trimming took 0 bases from V and 3 from J, leaving 12 bases between them. Germline V gives CDR1 SGHRS, CDR2 YFSETQ. This CDR3 is built from 15 residues. The CDR3 coding sequence is TGCGCCAGCAGCTTGGGACGGGGGTTAGACACTGAAGCTTTCTTT. It encodes CASSLGRGLDTEAFF.

The chain is built from TRBV5-4 and TRBJ1-4; perhaps TRBD1 as D (6 bases). Germline CDR1 SGHNT, CDR2 YYREEE (reference sequence). The CDR3 has 16 amino acids. Between the trimmed V and J ends, which lost 2 bases and 0 bases, there was a span of 11 bases. The CDR3 nucleotides read TGTGCCAGCAGCTTAAAACAGGGCACAACTAATGAAAAACTGTTTTTT. Translation gives CASSLKQGTTNEKLFF.

V usage is TRBV21-1 and J usage is TRBJ1-4; TRBD1 was called by the table and not checked on the DNA. TRBV21-1 is reported as a pseudogene. The CDR3 has 11 residues. The CDR3 nucleotides read TGTGCCTTTTACAGGAATGAAAAACTGTTTTTT. Translated, it gives CAFYRNEKLFF.

In nucleotides, the CDR3 is TGTGCCTGGATTCCAGGTTGGGCAGTTTCTTCTAACTATGGCTACACCTTC. Its translation is CAWIPGWAVSSNYGYTF. The genes are TRBV30 and TRBJ1-2; the D is unclear. The V end lost 4 bases, the J end lost 0 bases, and 21 bases lay between the germline ends. The germline V gene encodes CDR1 GTSNPN and CDR2 SVGIG (reference sequence). The CDR3 runs 17 residues.

As DNA, the CDR3 is TGTGCCAGCAGCCACCTCCAGGGGGGAGTGAAGCAGTACTTC. This translates into CASSHLQGGVKQYF. The V gene is TRBV3-1 (or the pseudogene TRBV3-2), the J gene TRBJ2-7, with TRBD1 as a possible D gene (7 bases). This CDR3 contains 14 residues. Trimming cost V 3 bases and J 8 bases, with 17 bases left between them. The germline V gene encodes CDR1 LGHDT and CDR2 YNNKEL (reference sequence).

The chain is built from TRBV3-1 (or the pseudogene TRBV3-2) and TRBJ1-1; D is ambiguous. V lost 1 base and J lost 1, with 10 bases in between. CDR1 and CDR2 (germline): LGHDT, YNNKEL (reference sequence). CDR3 length: 15 residues. The CDR3 sequence is CASSQGVRANTEAFF. The CDR3 nucleotides read TGTGCCAGCAGCCAAGGGGTGAGGGCGAACACTGAAGCTTTCTTT.

The V call is TRBV7-9, the J call TRBJ2-5; TRBD1 matches at 7 bases. The germline gives CDR1 SEHNR, CDR2 FQNEAQ (reference sequence). The V gene end was trimmed by 5 bases and the J gene end by 5 bases; junction bases not matched to a gene: 8. The CDR3 has 14 residues. The CDR3: CASSDTGVGETQYF. The CDR3 bases are TGTGCCAGCAGCGACACAGGGGTGGGGGAGACCCAGTACTTC.

CDR3 nucleotide sequence: TGTGCCAGCAGCCAAGAAATAAGGACTAGCGGGGTCGGAGATACGCAGTATTTT. Translating gives CASSQEIRTSGVGDTQYF. The V call is TRBV4-2, the J call TRBJ2-3; 12 nucleotides align to TRBD2. The V and J ends lost 0 bases and 5 bases, in that order; junction bases with no gene match: 9. Germline-derived CDR1 and CDR2 are LGHNA and YNFKEQ. CDR3 length: 18 residues.

The chain recombines TRBV6-5 with TRBJ2-5; 7 bases match TRBD1. The CDR3 loop spans 13 amino acids. CDR1 is MNHEY, CDR2 SVGAGI, per germline. V was clipped by 7 bases and J by 5 bases; unmatched bases: 7. Here the CDR3 DNA reads TGTGCCAGCAAACAGGGGCCAGGGGAGACCCAGTACTTC. Translated: CASKQGPGETQYF.

The gene calls are TRBV14 and TRBJ1-5; tentatively, D is TRBD1 (5 bases). Trimming stripped 0 bases from V and 2 bases from J, with 23 bases between. Germline V lookup: CDR1 SGHDN, CDR2 FVKESK. The CDR3 runs 20 residues. The DNA of the CDR3 is TGTGCCAGCAGCCAAGATGCGGGGGGGGAAGGGTTTGACGGCAATCAGCCCCAGCATTTT. This gives the protein CASSQDAGGEGFDGNQPQHF.

The V and J genes are TRBV29-1 and TRBJ1-5; D is possibly TRBD1 (5 bases). The CDR3 consists of 18 residues. Germline V gene data show CDR1 as SQVTM and CDR2 as ANQGSEA. Trimming took off 8 bases at V and 4 bases at J, with 30 bases between the two ends. The chain's CDR3 is CSLPSRAGPRLLNQPQHF. CDR3 nucleotides: TGCAGCCTCCCATCCAGGGCCGGCCCGAGATTATTAAATCAGCCCCAGCATTTT.